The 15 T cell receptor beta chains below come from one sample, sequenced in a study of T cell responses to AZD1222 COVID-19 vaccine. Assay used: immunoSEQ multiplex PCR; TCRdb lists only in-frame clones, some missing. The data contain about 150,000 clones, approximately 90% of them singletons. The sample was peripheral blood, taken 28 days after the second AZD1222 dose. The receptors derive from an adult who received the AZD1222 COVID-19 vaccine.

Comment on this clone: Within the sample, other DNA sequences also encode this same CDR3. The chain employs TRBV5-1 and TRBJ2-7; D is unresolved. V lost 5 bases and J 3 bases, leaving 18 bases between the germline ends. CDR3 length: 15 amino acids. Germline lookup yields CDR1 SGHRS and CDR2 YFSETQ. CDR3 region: CASRVRSGPGYEQYF. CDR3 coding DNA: TGCGCCAGCAGGGTGCGTTCCGGTCCAGGCTACGAGCAGTACTTC.

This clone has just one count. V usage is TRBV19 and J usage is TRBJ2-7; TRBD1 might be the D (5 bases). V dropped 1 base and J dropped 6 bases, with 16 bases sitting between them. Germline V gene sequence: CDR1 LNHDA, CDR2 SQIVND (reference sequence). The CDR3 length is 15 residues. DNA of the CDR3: TGTGCCAGTAGTATAGGCCCAGGGCTGGGCGGCGAGCAGTACTTC. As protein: CASSIGPGLGGEQYF.

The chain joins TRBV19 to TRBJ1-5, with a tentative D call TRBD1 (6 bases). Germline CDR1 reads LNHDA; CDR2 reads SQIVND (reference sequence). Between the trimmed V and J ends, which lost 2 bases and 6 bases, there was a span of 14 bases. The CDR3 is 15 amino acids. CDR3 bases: TGTGCCAGTAGTATAACGGGGGGCGGGAGTCAGCCCCAGCATTTT. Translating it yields CASSITGGGSQPQHF.

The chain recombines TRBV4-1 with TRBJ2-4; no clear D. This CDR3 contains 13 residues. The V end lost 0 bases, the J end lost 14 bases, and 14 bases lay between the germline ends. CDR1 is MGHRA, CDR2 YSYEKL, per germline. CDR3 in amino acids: CASSQDEYTPEYF. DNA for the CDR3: TGCGCCAGCAGCCAAGATGAATACACCCCCGAGTACTTC.

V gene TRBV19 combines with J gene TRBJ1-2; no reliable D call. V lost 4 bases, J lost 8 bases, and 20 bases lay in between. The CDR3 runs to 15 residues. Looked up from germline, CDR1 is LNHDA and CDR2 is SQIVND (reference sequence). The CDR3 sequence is CASSRPRPPPLGYTF. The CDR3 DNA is TGTGCCAGTAGTAGACCAAGGCCTCCCCCCCTCGGCTACACCTTC.

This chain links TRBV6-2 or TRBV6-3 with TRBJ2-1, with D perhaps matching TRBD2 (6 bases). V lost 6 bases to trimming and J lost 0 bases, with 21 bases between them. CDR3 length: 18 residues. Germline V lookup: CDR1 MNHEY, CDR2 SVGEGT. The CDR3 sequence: CASSPRWRESSSYNEQFF. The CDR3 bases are TGTGCCAGCAGCCCTAGGTGGAGGGAGTCAAGCTCCTACAATGAGCAGTTCTTC.

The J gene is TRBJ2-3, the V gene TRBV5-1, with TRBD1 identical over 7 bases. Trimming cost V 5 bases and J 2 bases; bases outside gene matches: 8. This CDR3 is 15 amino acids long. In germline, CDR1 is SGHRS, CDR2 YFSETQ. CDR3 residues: CASRTRDRLTDTQYF. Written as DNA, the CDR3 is TGCGCCAGCAGAACCCGGGACAGACTCACAGATACGCAGTATTTT.

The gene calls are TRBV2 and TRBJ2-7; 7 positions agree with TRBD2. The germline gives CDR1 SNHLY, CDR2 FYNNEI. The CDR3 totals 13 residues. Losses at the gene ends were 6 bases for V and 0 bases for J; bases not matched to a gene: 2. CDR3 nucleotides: TGTGCCAGCAGCCTAGCGGTCTCCTACGAGCAGTACTTC. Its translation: CASSLAVSYEQYF.

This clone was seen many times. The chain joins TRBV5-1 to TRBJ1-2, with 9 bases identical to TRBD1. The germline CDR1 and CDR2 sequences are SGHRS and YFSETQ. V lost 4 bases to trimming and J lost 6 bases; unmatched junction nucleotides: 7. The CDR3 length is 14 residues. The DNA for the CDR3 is TGCGCCAGCAGCATGGGACAGGGTATAGATGGCTACACCTTC. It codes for CASSMGQGIDGYTF.

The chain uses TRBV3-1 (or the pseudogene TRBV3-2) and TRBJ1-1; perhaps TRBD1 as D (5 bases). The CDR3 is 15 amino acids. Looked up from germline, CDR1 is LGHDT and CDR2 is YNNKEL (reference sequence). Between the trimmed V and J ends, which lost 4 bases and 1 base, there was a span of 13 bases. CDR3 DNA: TGTGCCAGCAGCCTCATTGGTGGGGCGAACACTGAAGCTTTCTTT. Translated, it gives CASSLIGGANTEAFF.

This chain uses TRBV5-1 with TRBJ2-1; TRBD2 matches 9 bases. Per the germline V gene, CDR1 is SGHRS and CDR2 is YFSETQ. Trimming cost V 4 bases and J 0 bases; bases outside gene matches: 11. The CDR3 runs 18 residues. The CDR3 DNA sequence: TGCGCCAGCAGCCGAACATTGACTAGCGGTAGCTCCTACAATGAGCAGTTCTTC. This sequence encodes CASSRTLTSGSSYNEQFF.

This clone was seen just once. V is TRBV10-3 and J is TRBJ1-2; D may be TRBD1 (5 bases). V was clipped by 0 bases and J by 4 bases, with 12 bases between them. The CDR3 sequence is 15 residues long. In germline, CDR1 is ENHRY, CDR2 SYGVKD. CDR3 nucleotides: TGTGCCATCAGTGAGTCTAGGGAGAGGGGCTATGGCTACACCTTC. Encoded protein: CAISESRERGYGYTF.

The CDR3 is CASRTTGKSNQPQHF. The CDR3 coding sequence is TGTGCCAGCAGAACGACAGGGAAAAGCAATCAGCCCCAGCATTTT. This chain links TRBV2 with TRBJ1-5; 7 bases fit TRBD1. The V gene end was trimmed by 6 bases and the J gene end by 1 base; junction bases not matched to a gene: 6. The CDR3 covers 15 residues. Germline V gives CDR1 SNHLY, CDR2 FYNNEI.

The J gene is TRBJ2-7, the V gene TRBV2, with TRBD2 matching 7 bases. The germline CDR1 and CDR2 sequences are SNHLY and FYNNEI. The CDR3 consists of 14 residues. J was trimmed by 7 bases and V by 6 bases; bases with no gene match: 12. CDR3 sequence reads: CASSQTVAAGEQYF. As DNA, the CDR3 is TGTGCCAGCAGCCAGACAGTCGCAGCGGGGGAGCAGTACTTC.

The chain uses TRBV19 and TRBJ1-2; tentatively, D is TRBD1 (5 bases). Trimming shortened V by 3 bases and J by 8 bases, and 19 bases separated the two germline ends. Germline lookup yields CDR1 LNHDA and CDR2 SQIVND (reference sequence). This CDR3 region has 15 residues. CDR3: CASSIGAAVTGGYTF. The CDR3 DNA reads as TGTGCCAGTAGTATTGGGGCAGCCGTCACGGGGGGCTACACCTTC.